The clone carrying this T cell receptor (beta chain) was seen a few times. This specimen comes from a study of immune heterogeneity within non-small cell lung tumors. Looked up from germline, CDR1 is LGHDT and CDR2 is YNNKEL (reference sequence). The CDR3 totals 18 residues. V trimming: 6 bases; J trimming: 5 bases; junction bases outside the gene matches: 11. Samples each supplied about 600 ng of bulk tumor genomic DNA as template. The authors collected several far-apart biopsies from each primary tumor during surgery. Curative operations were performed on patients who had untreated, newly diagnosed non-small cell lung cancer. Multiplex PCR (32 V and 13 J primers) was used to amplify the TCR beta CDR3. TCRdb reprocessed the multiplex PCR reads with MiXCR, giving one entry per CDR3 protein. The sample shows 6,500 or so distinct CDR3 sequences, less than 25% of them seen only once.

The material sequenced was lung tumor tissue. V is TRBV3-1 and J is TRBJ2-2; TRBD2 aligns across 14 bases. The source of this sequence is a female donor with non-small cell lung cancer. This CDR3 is CASSASPGLAGATGELFF. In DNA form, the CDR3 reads TGTGCCAGCAGTGCCTCTCCGGGACTAGCGGGAGCTACCGGGGAGCTGTTTTTT.